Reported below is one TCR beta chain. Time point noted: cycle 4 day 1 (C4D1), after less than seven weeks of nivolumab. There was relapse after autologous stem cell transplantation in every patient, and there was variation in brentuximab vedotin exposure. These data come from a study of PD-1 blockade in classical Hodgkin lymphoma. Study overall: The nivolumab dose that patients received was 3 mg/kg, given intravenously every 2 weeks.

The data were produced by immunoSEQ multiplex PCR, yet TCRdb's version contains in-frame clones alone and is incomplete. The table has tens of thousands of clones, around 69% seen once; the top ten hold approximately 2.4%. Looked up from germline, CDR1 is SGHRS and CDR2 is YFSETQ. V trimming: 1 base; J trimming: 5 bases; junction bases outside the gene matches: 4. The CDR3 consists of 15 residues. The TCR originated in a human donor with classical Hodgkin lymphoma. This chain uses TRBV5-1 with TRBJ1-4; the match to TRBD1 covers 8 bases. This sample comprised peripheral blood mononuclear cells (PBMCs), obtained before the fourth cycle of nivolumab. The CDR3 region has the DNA TGCGCCAGCAGCTTGTGGGGACAGGAGAATGAAAAACTGTTTTTT. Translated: CASSLWGQENEKLFF.